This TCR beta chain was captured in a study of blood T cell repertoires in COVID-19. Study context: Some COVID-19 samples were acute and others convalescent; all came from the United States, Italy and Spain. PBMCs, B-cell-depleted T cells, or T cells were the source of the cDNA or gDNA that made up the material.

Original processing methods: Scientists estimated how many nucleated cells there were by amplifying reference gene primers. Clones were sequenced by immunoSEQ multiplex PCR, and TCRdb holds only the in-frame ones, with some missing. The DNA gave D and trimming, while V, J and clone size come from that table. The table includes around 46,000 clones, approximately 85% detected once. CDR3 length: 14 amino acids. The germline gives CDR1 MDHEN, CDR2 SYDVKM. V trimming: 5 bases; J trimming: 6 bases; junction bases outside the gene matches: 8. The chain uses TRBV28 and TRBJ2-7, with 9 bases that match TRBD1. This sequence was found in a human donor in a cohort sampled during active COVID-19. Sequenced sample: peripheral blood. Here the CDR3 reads CASSLRDRVGEQYF. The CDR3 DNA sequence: TGTGCCAGCAGTCTCCGGGACAGGGTCGGCGAGCAGTACTTC.